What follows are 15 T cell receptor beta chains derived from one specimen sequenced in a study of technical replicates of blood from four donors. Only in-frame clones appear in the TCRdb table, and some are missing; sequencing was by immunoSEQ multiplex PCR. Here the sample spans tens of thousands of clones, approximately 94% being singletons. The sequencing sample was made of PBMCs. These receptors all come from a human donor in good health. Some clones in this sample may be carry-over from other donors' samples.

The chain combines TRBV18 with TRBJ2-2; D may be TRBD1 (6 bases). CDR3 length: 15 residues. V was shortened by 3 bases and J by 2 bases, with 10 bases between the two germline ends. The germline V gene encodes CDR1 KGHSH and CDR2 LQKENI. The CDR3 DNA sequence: TGTGCCAGCTCACCCGACAGGACAAACACCGGGGAGCTGTTTTTT. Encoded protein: CASSPDRTNTGELFF.

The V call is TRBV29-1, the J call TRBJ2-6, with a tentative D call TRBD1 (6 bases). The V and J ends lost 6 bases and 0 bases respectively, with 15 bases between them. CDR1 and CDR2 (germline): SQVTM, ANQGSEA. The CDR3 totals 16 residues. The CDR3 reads CSVEEDRPSGANVLTF. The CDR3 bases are TGCAGCGTCGAGGAGGACAGACCCTCTGGGGCCAACGTCCTGACTTTC.

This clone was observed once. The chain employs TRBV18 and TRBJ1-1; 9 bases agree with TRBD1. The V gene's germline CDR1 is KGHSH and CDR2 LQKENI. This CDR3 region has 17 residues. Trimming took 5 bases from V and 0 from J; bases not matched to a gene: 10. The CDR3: CASSSAARTGVNTEAFF. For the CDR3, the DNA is TGTGCCAGCTCAAGCGCCGCCCGGACAGGGGTGAACACTGAAGCTTTCTTT. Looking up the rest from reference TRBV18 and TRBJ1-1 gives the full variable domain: NAGVMQNPRHLVRRRGQEARLRCSPMKGHSHVYWYRQLPEEGLKFMVYLQKENIIDESGMPKERFSAEFPKEGPSILRIQQVVRGDSAAYFCASSSAARTGVNTEAFFGQGTRLTVV.

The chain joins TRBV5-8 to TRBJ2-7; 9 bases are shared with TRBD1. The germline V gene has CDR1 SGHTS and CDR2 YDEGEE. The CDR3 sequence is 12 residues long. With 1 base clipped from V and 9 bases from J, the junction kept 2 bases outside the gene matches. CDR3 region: CASSLLGQGQYF. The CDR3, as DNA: TGTGCCAGCAGCTTGCTGGGACAGGGGCAGTACTTC.

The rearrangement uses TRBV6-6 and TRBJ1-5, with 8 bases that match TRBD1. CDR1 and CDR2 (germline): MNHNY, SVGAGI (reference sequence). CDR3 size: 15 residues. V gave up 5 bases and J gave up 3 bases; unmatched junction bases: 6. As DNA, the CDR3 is TGTGCCAGCAGTCCACAGGGGGGATTCAATCAGCCCCAGCATTTT. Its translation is CASSPQGGFNQPQHF.

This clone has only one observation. CDR3 loop: CASSYSGQGDYYEQFF. CDR3 bases: TGTGCCAGCAGTTACTCAGGGCAGGGGGATTATTACGAGCAGTTCTTC. The V gene is TRBV6-5, the J gene TRBJ2-1; 7 nucleotides line up with TRBD1. Germline V gene data show CDR1 as MNHEY and CDR2 as SVGAGI. There are 16 residues in the CDR3. Germline trimming cut 0 bases from V and 10 bases from J; bases unmatched to any gene: 12.

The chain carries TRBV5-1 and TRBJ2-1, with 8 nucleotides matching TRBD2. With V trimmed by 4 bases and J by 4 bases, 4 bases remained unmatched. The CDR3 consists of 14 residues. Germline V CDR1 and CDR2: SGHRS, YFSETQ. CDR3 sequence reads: CASSTSGAYNEQFF. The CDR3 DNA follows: TGCGCCAGCAGCACTAGCGGAGCTTACAATGAGCAGTTCTTC.

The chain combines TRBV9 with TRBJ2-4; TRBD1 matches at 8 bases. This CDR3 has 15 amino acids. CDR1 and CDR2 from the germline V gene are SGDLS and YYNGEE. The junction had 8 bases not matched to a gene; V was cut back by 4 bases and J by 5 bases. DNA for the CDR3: TGTGCCAGCAGCCGCGGACAGGGCTTTGAAAACATTCAGTACTTC. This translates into CASSRGQGFENIQYF. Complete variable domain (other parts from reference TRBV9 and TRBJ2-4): DSGVTQTPKHLITATGQRVTLRCSPRSGDLSVYWYQQSLDQGLQFLIQYYNGEERAKGNILERFSAQQFPDLHSELNLSSLELGDSALYFCASSRGQGFENIQYFGAGTRLSVL.

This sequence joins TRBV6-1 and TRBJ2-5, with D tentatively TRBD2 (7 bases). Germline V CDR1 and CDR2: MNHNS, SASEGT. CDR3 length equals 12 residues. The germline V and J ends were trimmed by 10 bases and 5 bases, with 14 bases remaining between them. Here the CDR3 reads CAIRGAEETQYF. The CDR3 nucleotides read TGTGCCATCCGGGGGGCCGAGGAGACCCAGTACTTC.

In DNA, the CDR3 is TGTGCCAGCGGGGCCGGGGGGAGCACAGATACGCAGTATTTT. It yields the protein CASGAGGSTDTQYF. V is TRBV2 and J is TRBJ2-3, with 7 bases identical to TRBD2. J lost 0 bases, V lost 8 bases, and 5 bases had no gene match. The V gene's germline CDR1 is SNHLY and CDR2 FYNNEI. The CDR3 consists of 14 residues. Full variable domain (outside the CDR3, taken from reference TRBV2 and TRBJ2-3): EPEVTQTPSHQVTQMGQEVILRCVPISNHLYFYWYRQILGQKVEFLVSFYNNEISEKSEIFDDQFSVERPDGSNFTLKIRSTKLEDSAMYFCASGAGGSTDTQYFGPGTRLTVL.

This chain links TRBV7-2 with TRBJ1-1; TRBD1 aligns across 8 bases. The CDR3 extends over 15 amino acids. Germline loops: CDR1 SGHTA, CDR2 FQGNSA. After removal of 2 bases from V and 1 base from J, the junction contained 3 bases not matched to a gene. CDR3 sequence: CASSLFQGANTEAFF. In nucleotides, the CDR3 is TGTGCCAGCAGCTTATTTCAGGGGGCGAACACTGAAGCTTTCTTT.

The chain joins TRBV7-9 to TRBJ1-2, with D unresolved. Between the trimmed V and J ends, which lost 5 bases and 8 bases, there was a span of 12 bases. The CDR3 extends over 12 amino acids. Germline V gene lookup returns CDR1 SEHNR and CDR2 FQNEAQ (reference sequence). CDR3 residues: CASSVRQVGYTF. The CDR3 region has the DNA TGTGCCAGCAGCGTCCGACAAGTGGGCTACACCTTC.

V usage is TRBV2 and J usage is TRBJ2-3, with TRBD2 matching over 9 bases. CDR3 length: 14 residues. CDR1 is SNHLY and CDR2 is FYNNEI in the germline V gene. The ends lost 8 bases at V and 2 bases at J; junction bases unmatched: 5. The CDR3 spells CASRSGGSTDTQYF. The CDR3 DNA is TGTGCCAGCCGAAGCGGGGGGTCCACAGATACGCAGTATTTT.

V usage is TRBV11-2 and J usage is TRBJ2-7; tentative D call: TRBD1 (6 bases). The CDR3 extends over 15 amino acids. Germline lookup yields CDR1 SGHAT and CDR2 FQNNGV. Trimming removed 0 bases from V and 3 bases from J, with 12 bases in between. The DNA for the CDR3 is TGTGCCAGCAGCTTAGAAGCCCAGGGGAGCTACGAGCAGTACTTC. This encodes CASSLEAQGSYEQYF.

As DNA, the CDR3 is TGTGCCAGCGCTTGGGAGGGGTTAAGCGAGCAGTACTTC. Translation: CASAWEGLSEQYF. This chain connects TRBV6-5 to TRBJ2-7; TRBD2 matches 7 bases. The CDR3 sequence is 13 residues long. Germline CDR1 reads MNHEY; CDR2 reads SVGAGI. The J segment lost 6 bases and the V segment lost 8 bases, leaving 10 bases of the junction unmatched.